One and the same sample provided the 10 T cell receptor beta chains below, sequenced in a study of a mutant IDH1 vaccine in newly diagnosed glioma. The time point was: week 11, during vaccination. Topical imiquimod accompanied each vaccine dose, which consisted of 300 ug of mutant IDH1 20-mer peptide. Their recognized antigens are unknown. TCRdb's copy holds only in-frame clones and misses some; the assay was immunoSEQ multiplex PCR. Counted here are over 55,000 clones, 89% occurring once; the ten biggest clones make up more than 1.5%. The material was PBMCs, obtained from a glioma patient whose treatment included an IDH1 peptide vaccine. These receptors were taken from a man aged 35-49 years with glioma.

This clone was seen a single time. The gene calls are TRBV5-5 and TRBJ1-6, with D maybe TRBD1 (6 bases). In germline, CDR1 is SGHKS, CDR2 YYEKEE (reference sequence). The CDR3 covers 15 residues. The germline V and J ends were trimmed by 3 bases and 10 bases, with 17 bases remaining between them. The CDR3 nucleotides are TGTGCCAGCAGCTCAGGGACACCCGGACGGTCACCCCTCCACTTT. It is translated as CASSSGTPGRSPLHF.

The chain recombines TRBV6-1 with TRBJ2-7; TRBD1 matches 7 bases. The CDR3 is made up of 14 amino acids. Germline trimming cut 2 bases from V and 1 base from J; bases unmatched to any gene: 2. Germline CDR1 is MNHNS and CDR2 is SASEGT. The CDR3 region has the DNA TGTGCCAGCAGTGAATGGGACAGATCCTACGAGCAGTACTTC. The encoded protein is CASSEWDRSYEQYF.

The chain employs TRBV15 and TRBJ1-4; 8 bases map to TRBD1. The CDR3 has 15 amino acids. Per germline, CDR1 LNHNV and CDR2 YYDKDF (reference sequence). V dropped 3 bases and J dropped 7; count of bases not matched to a gene: 7. The DNA for the CDR3 is TGTGCCACCAGCAGCGGACAGGGAACATCTGAAAAACTGTTTTTT. Encoded protein: CATSSGQGTSEKLFF.

The chain employs TRBV7-2 and TRBJ2-1, with a possible D match to TRBD2 (6 bases). V lost 4 bases and J 4 bases, leaving 14 bases between the germline ends. Germline-derived CDR1 and CDR2 are SGHTA and FQGNSA. The CDR3 is 15 residues long. The CDR3 bases are TGTGCCAGCAGCTCCAGATCCGGGGGATACAATGAGCAGTTCTTC. Its translation is CASSSRSGGYNEQFF.

The CDR3 region is CASGFGTGVGNNEQFF. For the CDR3, the DNA is TGTGCCAGTGGGTTCGGGACAGGAGTGGGGAACAATGAGCAGTTCTTC. V is TRBV19 and J is TRBJ2-1, with TRBD1 identical over 8 bases. The CDR3 has 16 residues. V lost 8 bases to trimming and J lost 5 bases; unmatched junction nucleotides: 14. Germline CDR1 reads LNHDA; CDR2 reads SQIVND (reference sequence). Full variable domain (missing parts from reference TRBV19 and TRBJ2-1): DGGITQSPKYLFRKEGQNVTLSCEQNLNHDAMYWYRQDPGQGLRLIYYSQIVNDFQKGDIAEGYSVSREKKESFPLTVTSAQKNPTAFYLCASGFGTGVGNNEQFFGPGTRLTVL.

Here the CDR3 reads CASGRTDRDTEAFF. The CDR3 region has the DNA TGTGCCAGCGGCCGAACTGACAGGGACACTGAAGCTTTCTTT. V gene TRBV5-5 combines with J gene TRBJ1-1, with TRBD1 identical over 7 bases. V shed 7 bases, J shed 3 bases, and the junction held 9 bases outside the gene matches. This CDR3 is 14 amino acids long. CDR1 and CDR2 from the germline V gene are SGHKS and YYEKEE (reference sequence).

For this clone: Sequence at one end of the junction differs from germline and may be a read error. V is TRBV2 and J is TRBJ2-2, with D unresolved. Germline V lookup: CDR1 SNHLY, CDR2 FYNNEI. The CDR3 has 12 amino acids. CDR3 DNA sequence: TGTGCCAGCACATGGAACATCGGGGAGCTGTTTTTT. Translation gives CASTWNIGELFF.

The CDR3 coding sequence is TGCGCCAGCAGCCCTCAGGGCTCTGGAAACACCATATATTTT. Amino acid sequence: CASSPQGSGNTIYF. The V call is TRBV5-1, the J call TRBJ1-3; possible D gene TRBD1, 5 bases. The germline V gene encodes CDR1 SGHRS and CDR2 YFSETQ. Trimming pared 4 bases from V and 0 bases from J, leaving 8 bases between. This CDR3 region has 14 residues.

This chain uses TRBV6-6 with TRBJ1-2; D is perhaps TRBD1 (5 bases). This CDR3 is 15 amino acids long. The V and J ends lost 3 bases and 6 bases respectively, with 17 bases between them. Germline loops: CDR1 MNHNY, CDR2 SVGAGI (reference sequence). CDR3 coding DNA: TGTGCCAGCAGTTATATAGAGGGGATGGTCGATGGCTACACCTTC. Protein product: CASSYIEGMVDGYTF.

This clone appeared a few times. The rearrangement links TRBV4-1 to TRBJ1-2; D gene ambiguous. The germline CDR1 and CDR2 sequences are MGHRA and YSYEKL. This CDR3 has 14 amino acids. V lost 1 base and J lost 5, with 11 bases in between. The CDR3 sequence is CASSQAVGSYGYTF. The CDR3, as DNA: TGCGCCAGCAGCCAAGCGGTCGGTTCTTATGGCTACACCTTC.